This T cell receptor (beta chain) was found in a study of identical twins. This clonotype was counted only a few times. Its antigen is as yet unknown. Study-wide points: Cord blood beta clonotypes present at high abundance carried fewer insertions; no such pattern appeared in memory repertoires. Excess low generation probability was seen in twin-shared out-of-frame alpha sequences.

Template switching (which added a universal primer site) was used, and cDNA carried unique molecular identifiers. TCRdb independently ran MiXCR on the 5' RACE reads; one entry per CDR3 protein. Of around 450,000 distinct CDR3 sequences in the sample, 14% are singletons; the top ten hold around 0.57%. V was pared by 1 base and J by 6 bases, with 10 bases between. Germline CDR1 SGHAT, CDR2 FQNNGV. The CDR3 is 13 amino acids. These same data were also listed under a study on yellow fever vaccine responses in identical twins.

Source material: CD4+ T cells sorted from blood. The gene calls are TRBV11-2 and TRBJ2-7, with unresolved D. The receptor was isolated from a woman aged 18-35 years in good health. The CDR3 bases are TGTGCCAGCAGCTTAGTGGGTGGGTTCGAGCAGTACTTC. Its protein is CASSLVGGFEQYF.